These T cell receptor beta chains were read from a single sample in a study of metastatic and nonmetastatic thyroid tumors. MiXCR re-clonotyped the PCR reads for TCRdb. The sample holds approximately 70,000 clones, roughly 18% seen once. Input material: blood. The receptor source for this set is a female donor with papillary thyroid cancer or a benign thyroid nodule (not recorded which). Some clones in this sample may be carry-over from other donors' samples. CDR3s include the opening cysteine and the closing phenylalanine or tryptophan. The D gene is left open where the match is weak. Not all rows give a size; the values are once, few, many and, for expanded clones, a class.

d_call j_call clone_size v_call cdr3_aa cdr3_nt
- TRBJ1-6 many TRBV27 CASSPTGKGNSPLHF TGTGCCAGCAGCCCAACAGGGAAAGGGAATTCACCCCTCCACTTT
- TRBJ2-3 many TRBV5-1 CASSQRGEGTDTQYF TGCGCCAGCAGTCAGAGGGGTGAGGGCACAGATACGCAGTATTTT
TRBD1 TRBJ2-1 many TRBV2 CATPERQGAYNEQFF TGTGCCACCCCCGAGAGGCAGGGGGCCTACAATGAGCAGTTCTTC
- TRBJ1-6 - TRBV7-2 CASSFRADNSPLHF TGTGCCAGCAGCTTCAGGGCTGATAATTCACCCCTCCACTTT
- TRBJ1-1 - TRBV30 CAWRWTENTEAFF TGTGCCTGGAGGTGGACCGAGAACACTGAAGCTTTCTTT
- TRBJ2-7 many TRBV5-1 CASSSSYEQYF TGCGCCAGCAGTTCCTCCTACGAGCAGTACTTC
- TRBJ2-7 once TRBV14 CASSQVGVTEQYF TGTGCCAGCAGCCAAGTAGGCGTTACAGAGCAGTACTTC
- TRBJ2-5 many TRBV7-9 CASSFRDTQGGETQYF TGTGCCAGCAGCTTCCGGGACACACAAGGTGGAGAGACCCAGTACTTC
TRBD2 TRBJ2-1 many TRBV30 CAWSSGGIYNEQFF TGTGCCTGGTCTAGCGGAGGGATTTACAATGAGCAGTTCTTC
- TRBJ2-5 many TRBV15 CATSRSGLSETQYF TGTGCCACCAGCAGATCTGGATTGTCAGAGACCCAGTACTTC
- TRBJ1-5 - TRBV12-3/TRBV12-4 CASSLMRGQPQHF TGTGCCAGCAGTTTAATGCGAGGTCAGCCCCAGCATTTT
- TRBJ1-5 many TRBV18 CASSPGENQPQHF TGTGCCAGCTCACCTGGGGAAAATCAGCCCCAGCATTTT
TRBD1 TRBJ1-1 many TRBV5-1 CASSLTGGNTEAFF TGCGCCAGCAGCTTGACAGGGGGAAACACTGAAGCTTTCTTT
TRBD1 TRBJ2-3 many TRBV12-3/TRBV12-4 CASSWGQGGTDTQYF TGTGCCAGCAGTTGGGGACAGGGTGGCACAGATACGCAGTATTTT
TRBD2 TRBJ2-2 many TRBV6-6 CASRKDQQSFSGTNTGELFF TGTGCCAGCAGAAAGGACCAGCAGTCTTTTAGCGGGACGAACACCGGGGAGCTGTTTTTT
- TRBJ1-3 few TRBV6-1 CASSEGRMKLRNTIYF TGTGCCAGCAGTGAAGGACGGATGAAACTTAGAAACACCATATATTTT
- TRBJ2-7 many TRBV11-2 CASSPGRNEQYF TGTGCCAGCAGCCCGGGTAGGAACGAGCAGTACTTC
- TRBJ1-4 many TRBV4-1 CASSQDLDGGKLFF TGCGCCAGCAGCCAAGATTTGGACGGGGGGAAACTGTTTTTT
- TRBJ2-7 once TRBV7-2 CASILFDSSYEQYF TGTGCCAGCATCTTATTCGACAGCTCCTACGAGCAGTACTTC
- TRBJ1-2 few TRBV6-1 CASRDNTFYYGYTF TGTGCCAGCAGAGATAACACTTTTTACTATGGCTACACCTTC
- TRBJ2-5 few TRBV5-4 CASSLWGRGETQYF TGTGCCAGCAGCTTGTGGGGGAGGGGGGAGACCCAGTACTTC
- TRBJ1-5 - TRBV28 CACRDINQPQHF TGTGCCTGCCGAGACATCAATCAGCCCCAGCATTTT
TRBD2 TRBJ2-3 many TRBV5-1 CASSTGLAGGRDTQYF TGCGCCAGCAGCACAGGACTAGCGGGAGGGCGGGATACGCAGTATTTT
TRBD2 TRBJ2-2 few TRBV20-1 CSAVQAGALPGELFF TGCAGTGCAGTCCAAGCGGGAGCTCTCCCCGGGGAGCTGTTTTTT
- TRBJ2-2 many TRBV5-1 CASRSGNTGELFF TGCGCCAGCAGAAGCGGTAATACCGGGGAGCTGTTTTTT
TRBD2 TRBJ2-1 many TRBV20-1 CSAISGPTFNEQFF TGCAGTGCTATTAGCGGGCCCACTTTCAATGAGCAGTTCTTC
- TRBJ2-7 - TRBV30 CAWSAGRYEQYF TGTGCCTGGAGTGCCGGTCGCTACGAGCAGTACTTC
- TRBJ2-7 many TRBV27 CASSLEGGGGYEQYF TGTGCCAGCAGTCTGGAGGGGGGGGGCGGATACGAGCAGTACTTC
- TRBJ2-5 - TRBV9 CASSGGPPGETQYF TGTGCCAGCAGCGGGGGACCTCCGGGGGAGACCCAGTACTTC
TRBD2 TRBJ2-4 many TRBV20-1 CSASPTSGKNIQYF TGCAGTGCTAGTCCTACTAGCGGCAAAAACATTCAGTACTTC
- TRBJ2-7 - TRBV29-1 CSVEVGQFLEQYF TGCAGCGTTGAAGTAGGACAGTTCTTGGAGCAGTACTTC
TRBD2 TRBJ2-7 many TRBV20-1 CNASVAGGLLDEQYF TGCAATGCTAGCGTCGCGGGAGGGCTCTTGGACGAGCAGTACTTC
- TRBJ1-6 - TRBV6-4 CASSGRTLISPIQF TGTGCCAGCAGTGGGAGAACTTTAATTTCACCCATCCAATTT
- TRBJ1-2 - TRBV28 CASTLDRICYGYTF TGTGCCAGCACCCTAGACAGGATATGCTATGGCTACACCTTC